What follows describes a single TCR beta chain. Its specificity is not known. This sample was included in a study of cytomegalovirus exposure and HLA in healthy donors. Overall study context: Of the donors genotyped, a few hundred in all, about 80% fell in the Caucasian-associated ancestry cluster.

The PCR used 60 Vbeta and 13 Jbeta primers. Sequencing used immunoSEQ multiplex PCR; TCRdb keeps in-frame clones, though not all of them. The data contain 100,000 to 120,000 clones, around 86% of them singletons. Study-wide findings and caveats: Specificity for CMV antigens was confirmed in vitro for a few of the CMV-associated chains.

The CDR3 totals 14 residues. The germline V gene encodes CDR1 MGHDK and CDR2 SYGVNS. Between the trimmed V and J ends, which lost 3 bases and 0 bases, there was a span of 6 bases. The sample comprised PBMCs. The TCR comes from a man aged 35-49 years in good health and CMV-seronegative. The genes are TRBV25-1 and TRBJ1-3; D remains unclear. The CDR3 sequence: CASSDAISGNTIYF. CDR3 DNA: TGTGCCAGCAGTGATGCTATCTCTGGAAACACCATATATTTT.